This T cell receptor (beta chain) appears in the sequencing data of a study of blood T cell repertoires in COVID-19. Germline CDR1 and CDR2: GTSNPN and SVGIG (reference sequence). V shed 3 bases, J shed 5 bases, and the junction held 12 bases outside the gene matches. CDR3 length: 16 amino acids. Sequencing was performed with immunoSEQ multiplex PCR; in TCRdb, only in-frame clones are kept and a portion is missing. The table has 300,000 to 400,000 clones, about 90% seen once. The rearrangement joins TRBV30 to TRBJ1-2, with 10 positions matching TRBD1. Sequencing was performed on peripheral blood. This receptor was obtained from a woman aged 50 to 60 with COVID-19, enrolled during active disease. In DNA form, the CDR3 reads TGTGCCTGGAGCCCGATGGGGACAGGGGATTCTTATGGCTACACCTTC. Amino acids: CAWSPMGTGDSYGYTF.